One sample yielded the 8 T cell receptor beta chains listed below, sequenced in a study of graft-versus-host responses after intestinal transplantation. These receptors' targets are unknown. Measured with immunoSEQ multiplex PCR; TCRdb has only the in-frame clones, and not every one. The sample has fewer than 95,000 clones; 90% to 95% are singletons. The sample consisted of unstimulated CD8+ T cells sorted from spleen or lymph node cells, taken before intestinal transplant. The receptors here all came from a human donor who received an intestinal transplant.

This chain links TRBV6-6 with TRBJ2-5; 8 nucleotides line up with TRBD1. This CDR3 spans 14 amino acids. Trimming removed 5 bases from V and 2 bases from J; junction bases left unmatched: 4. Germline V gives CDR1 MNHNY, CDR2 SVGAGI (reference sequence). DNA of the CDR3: TGTGCCAGCAGTACGCGGACAGGGCAAGAGACCCAGTACTTC. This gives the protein CASSTRTGQETQYF.

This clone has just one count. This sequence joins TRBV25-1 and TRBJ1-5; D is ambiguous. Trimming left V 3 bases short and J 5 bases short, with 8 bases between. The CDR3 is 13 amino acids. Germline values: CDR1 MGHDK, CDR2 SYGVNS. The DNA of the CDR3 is TGTGCCAGCAGTGATTGGGCAGATCAGCCCCAGCATTTT. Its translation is CASSDWADQPQHF.

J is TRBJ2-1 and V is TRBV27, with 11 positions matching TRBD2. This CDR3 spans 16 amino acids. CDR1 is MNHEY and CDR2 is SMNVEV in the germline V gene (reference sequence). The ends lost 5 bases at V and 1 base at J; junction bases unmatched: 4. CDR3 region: CASSPWTSGSYNEQFF. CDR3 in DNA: TGTGCCAGCAGTCCGTGGACTAGCGGGTCCTACAATGAGCAGTTCTTC.

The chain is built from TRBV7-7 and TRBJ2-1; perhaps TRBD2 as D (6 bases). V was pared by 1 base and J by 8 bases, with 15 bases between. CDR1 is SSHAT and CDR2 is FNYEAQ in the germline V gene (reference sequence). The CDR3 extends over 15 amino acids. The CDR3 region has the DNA TGTGCCAGCAGCTTAGTCCCCGGGAGTATCGATGAGCAGTTCTTC. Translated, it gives CASSLVPGSIDEQFF.

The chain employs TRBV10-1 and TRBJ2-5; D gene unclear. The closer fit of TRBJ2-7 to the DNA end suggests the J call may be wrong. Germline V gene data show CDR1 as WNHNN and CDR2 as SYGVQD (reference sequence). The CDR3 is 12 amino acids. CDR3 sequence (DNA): TGCGCCAGCAGTGATAGCCCCTACGAGCAGTACTTC. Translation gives CASSDSPYEQYF.

The CDR3 is CASSQFRDRVYNEQFF. The CDR3 nucleotides read TGCGCCAGCAGCCAGTTCCGGGACAGGGTATACAATGAGCAGTTCTTC. The chain employs TRBV4-3 and TRBJ2-1; 9 bases are a match to TRBD1. V lost 3 bases and J lost 4; bases outside the gene matches: 7. Per the germline V gene, CDR1 is LGHNA and CDR2 is YSLEER. This CDR3 is 16 amino acids long.

The CDR3 loop reads CASSPGTMRETQYF. CDR3 DNA: TGCGCCAGCAGCCCCGGGACAATGAGGGAGACCCAGTACTTC. V and J are TRBV5-1 and TRBJ2-5; maybe TRBD1 (6 bases). V gave up 4 bases and J gave up 5 bases, with 15 bases separating them. Germline loops: CDR1 SGHRS, CDR2 YFSETQ. The CDR3 has 14 residues.

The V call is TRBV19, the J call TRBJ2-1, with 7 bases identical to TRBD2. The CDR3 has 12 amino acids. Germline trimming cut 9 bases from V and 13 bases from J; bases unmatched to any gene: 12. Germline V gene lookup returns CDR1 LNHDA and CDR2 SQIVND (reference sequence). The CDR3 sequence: CASSPPGGPQFF. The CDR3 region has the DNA TGTGCCAGCTCCCCTCCGGGAGGCCCTCAGTTCTTC.